The 2 T cell receptor beta chains reported below all come from one sample, sequenced in a study of T cell changes during pregnancy in multiple sclerosis. Data came from immunoSEQ multiplex PCR; TCRdb stores just in-frame clones and leaves some out. The table includes over 50,000 clones, approximately 90% detected once. The material sequenced was peripheral blood, taken in the first trimester of pregnancy. These TCRs come from a female donor with multiple sclerosis, enrolled in a pregnancy study.

This chain connects TRBV14 to TRBJ2-5; 7 bases agree with TRBD1. There are 15 residues in the CDR3. Germline lookup yields CDR1 SGHDN and CDR2 FVKESK. V shed 4 bases and J 3 bases; nucleotides not matched to a gene: 8. The CDR3 coding sequence is TGTGCCAGCAGCCGCTTGGGACAGCTTGAAGAGACCCAGTACTTC. Translating it yields CASSRLGQLEETQYF.

The chain couples TRBV7-9 to TRBJ1-1, with D unresolved. This CDR3 is 13 amino acids long. The V gene's germline CDR1 is SEHNR and CDR2 FQNEAQ (reference sequence). Trimming took off 3 bases at V and 3 bases at J, with 8 bases between the two ends. In nucleotides, the CDR3 is TGTGCCAGCAGCTTCGGGAGGGACACTGAAGCTTTCTTT. This gives the protein CASSFGRDTEAFF.